This is a list of T cell receptor beta chains from one sample in a study of identical twins. One entry per CDR3 protein results from TCRdb running MiXCR on the 5' RACE reads. The sample includes about 700,000 distinct CDR3 sequences, approximately 6% seen only once; the top ten take under 2%. The sample was naive T cells sorted from blood. All receptors derive from a man between 18 and 29 years old in good health. CDR3s include the opening cysteine and the closing phenylalanine or tryptophan. Fields, in order: V gene, CDR3 protein.

v_gene: TRBV15
CDR3aa: CATSREGGTHNEQFF

v_gene: TRBV20-1
CDR3aa: CSARRTGSDIQYF

v_gene: TRBV7-2
CDR3aa: CASSGGRAGAQYF

v_gene: TRBV28
CDR3aa: CASSFLVAGVEAGELFF

v_gene: TRBV5-1
CDR3aa: CASRSDSQEEKLFF

v_gene: TRBV29-1
CDR3aa: CSVRDQGSTEAFF

v_gene: TRBV20-1
CDR3aa: CSARGLNQETQYF

v_gene: TRBV5-6
CDR3aa: CASSTGLAGTSYNEQFF

v_gene: TRBV12-3/TRBV12-4
CDR3aa: CASSLRPQGAGSNQPQHF

v_gene: TRBV5-1
CDR3aa: CASSLEGRGAGELFF

v_gene: TRBV4-1
CDR3aa: CASSQDPWGQGAVAEAFF

v_gene: TRBV5-1
CDR3aa: CASSSSGTSYNEQFF

v_gene: TRBV2
CDR3aa: CASNRDVQETQYF

v_gene: TRBV20-1
CDR3aa: CSARGTGVNQPQHF

v_gene: TRBV4-1
CDR3aa: CASSRVPGQSNSPLHF

v_gene: TRBV29-1
CDR3aa: CSVEPAFSSTDTQYF

v_gene: TRBV12-3/TRBV12-4
CDR3aa: CASRMRGSGDSPLHF

v_gene: TRBV4-1
CDR3aa: CASSQGGTGSYNEQFF

v_gene: TRBV7-6
CDR3aa: CASSIQVTPQHF

v_gene: TRBV12-3/TRBV12-4
CDR3aa: CASSLQTGNTEAFF

v_gene: TRBV7-9
CDR3aa: CASSEIGEKLFF

v_gene: TRBV12-3/TRBV12-4
CDR3aa: CASSLHQTGNTIYF

v_gene: TRBV20-1
CDR3aa: CSAGRDGSYNEQFF

v_gene: TRBV5-5
CDR3aa: CASSWILRPTETQYF

v_gene: TRBV6-2/TRBV6-3
CDR3aa: CASSWSTGYEQYF

v_gene: TRBV5-1
CDR3aa: CASSLSGRNEQFF

v_gene: TRBV6-1
CDR3aa: CASSELRQNNYGYTF

v_gene: TRBV30
CDR3aa: CAWRPGLGEQYF

v_gene: TRBV7-6
CDR3aa: CASSAKTSGRRNEQFF

v_gene: TRBV28
CDR3aa: CASSSSYRGLEAFF

v_gene: TRBV6-2/TRBV6-3
CDR3aa: CASSYDAGGLLGGPDTQYF

v_gene: TRBV7-9
CDR3aa: CASSFFTGGETQYF

v_gene: TRBV6-2/TRBV6-3
CDR3aa: CASSTTWDSGELFF

v_gene: TRBV28
CDR3aa: CASSSLRGYEKLFF

v_gene: TRBV4-3
CDR3aa: CASSQVWGGQDTQYF

v_gene: TRBV5-1
CDR3aa: CASSTGPHGDEQFF

v_gene: TRBV2
CDR3aa: CASQRDGTFF

v_gene: TRBV29-1
CDR3aa: CSAQQGDEAFF

v_gene: TRBV6-1
CDR3aa: CASRVDPTFRDTQYF

v_gene: TRBV16
CDR3aa: CASSQPEGQGSQETQYF

v_gene: TRBV9
CDR3aa: CASSVGVDTQYF

v_gene: TRBV5-1
CDR3aa: CASSLDPGAPDTQYF

v_gene: TRBV29-1
CDR3aa: CSVEDHPDPAANTGELFF

v_gene: TRBV5-1
CDR3aa: CASSLDGTPQAFF

v_gene: TRBV12-3/TRBV12-4
CDR3aa: CASILGEGPYNEQFF

v_gene: TRBV7-2
CDR3aa: CASSPDPWSYNEQFF

v_gene: TRBV10-3
CDR3aa: CAIRGTTTDTQYF

v_gene: TRBV11-2
CDR3aa: CASSSLAGGRYNEQFF

v_gene: TRBV20-1
CDR3aa: CSTPGLADTGELFF

v_gene: TRBV7-9
CDR3aa: CASSSGLAEKPGGELFF

v_gene: TRBV5-1
CDR3aa: CASSSSPSRVSEAFF